The source of this T cell receptor beta chain is a study of blood T cell repertoires in COVID-19. Study as a whole: The origin of the acute and convalescent COVID-19 samples was the United States, Italy and Spain.

TCRdb keeps only in-frame clones here, not all; method: immunoSEQ multiplex PCR. Here the sample spans approximately 220,000 clones, approximately 89% being singletons. All enrollees were about 18 to 100 years old and from fewer than 25 US areas. Each participant's cohort was designated according to participant-reported clinical history. The sequence came from a woman aged 25-40 years with acute COVID-19. Material: PBMCs or T cells enriched from blood (not recorded which).

The CDR3 DNA follows: TGTGCCATCAGTGACAGGGGTGGGGACACTGAAGCTTTCTTT. This codes for CAISDRGGDTEAFF. The V call is TRBV10-3, the J call TRBJ1-1, with D perhaps TRBD1 (6 bases). The length of the CDR3 is 14 residues. Trimming removed 3 bases at V and 3 bases at J, with 11 bases between. Looked up from germline, CDR1 is ENHRY and CDR2 is SYGVKD.